Below, one T cell receptor (beta chain) is given with its context. What it recognizes is unknown. The record originates from a study of OX40 agonist ivuxolimab in advanced cancers. About the research overall: Patients were dosed intravenously with ivuxolimab at 0.01 to 10 mg/kg every 2 weeks.

This CDR3 spans 16 amino acids. With V trimmed by 3 bases and J by 7 bases, 8 bases remained unmatched. Looked up from germline, CDR1 is MNHEY and CDR2 is SVGAGI. Only in-frame clones appear in the TCRdb table, and some are missing; sequencing was by immunoSEQ multiplex PCR. Here the sample spans tens of thousands of clones, 90% to 95% being singletons. Study results and limitations: By week 6 at 0.1 to 3.0 mg/kg, blood CD4+ and CD8+ T cells had expanded clonally. Average numbers of expanded clones were greater in CD8+ T cells than in CD4+. Not determined was the antigen specificity of the expanded peripheral T cells.

The TCR originated in an adult with an advanced solid tumor such as melanoma, head and neck, liver or kidney cancer. The specimen was CD4+ or CD8+ T cells sorted from blood, collected in a trial of the OX40 agonist ivuxolimab. The V and J genes are TRBV6-5 and TRBJ2-2; 10 bases match TRBD2. The CDR3 bases are TGTGCCAGCAGTTATGATGCTAGCGGGAGAAGCGGGGAGCTGTTTTTT. This sequence encodes CASSYDASGRSGELFF.